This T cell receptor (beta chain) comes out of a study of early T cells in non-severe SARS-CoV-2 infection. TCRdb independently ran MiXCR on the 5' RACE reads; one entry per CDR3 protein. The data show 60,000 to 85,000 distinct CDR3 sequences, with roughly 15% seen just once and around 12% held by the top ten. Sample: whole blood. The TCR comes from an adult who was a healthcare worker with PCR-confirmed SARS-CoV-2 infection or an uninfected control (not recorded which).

In DNA, the CDR3 is TGCAGTGCTCTTGACAGGGTTTACAATGAGCAGTTCTTC. As protein: CSALDRVYNEQFF. V usage is TRBV20-1 and J usage is TRBJ2-1; 7 bases align to TRBD1. Unmatched junction bases numbered 5, after V lost 5 bases and J lost 4 bases. Germline assignment: CDR1 DFQATT and CDR2 SNEGSKA (reference sequence). The CDR3 extends over 13 amino acids.